These T cell receptor beta chains were read from a single sample in a study of identifying expanded T cells in peripheral blood. Profiling relied on immunoSEQ multiplex PCR, and the TCRdb table lists in-frame clones only, not all of them. The top ten clones hold over 15% of a sample with about 100,000 clones, roughly 91% of them seen once. Material for sequencing was blood. The receptor source for this set is a person between 18 and 75 years old in good health. CDR3s include the opening cysteine and the closing phenylalanine or tryptophan. The D gene is left open where the match is weak. Clone size is shown for a subset of rows, as once, few, many or a class of expanded clone.

TRBJ2-3 TRBD1 NA TRBV30 TGTGCCTGGAGTCCGGGACAGATCACAGATACGCAGTATTTT CAWSPGQITDTQYF
TRBJ1-1 NA NA TRBV7-9 TGTGCCAGCATCATCGGAGGGGGGTTGAACACTGAAGCTTTCTTT CASIIGGGLNTEAFF
TRBJ2-7 NA NA TRBV7-6 TGTGCCAGCAGTTACAACCGGGGTTCGCACGAGCAGTACTTC CASSYNRGSHEQYF
TRBJ1-4 NA NA TRBV7-2 TGTGCCAGCAGCTTAGGCAGTTCAACTAATGAAAAACTGTTTTTT CASSLGSSTNEKLFF
TRBJ1-1 NA NA TRBV6-6 TGTGCCAGCAGTTACTCGACAGGAGTCGCTGAAGCTTTCTTT CASSYSTGVAEAFF
TRBJ1-2 TRBD1 NA TRBV11-2 TGTGCCAGTTGTGTGAATGGACAGGGTGACTATGGCTACACCTTC CASCVNGQGDYGYTF
TRBJ1-2 TRBD1 NA TRBV5-5 TGTGCCAGCAGCTTGAGCTCTAGACAGGGTATTCAGACCTTC CASSLSSRQGIQTF
TRBJ2-7 TRBD1 NA TRBV5-1 TGCGCCAGCAGCTTCGGACAGGGTTACGACGAGCAGTACTTC CASSFGQGYDEQYF
TRBJ2-7 TRBD2 NA TRBV18 TGTGCCAGCTCACCTGCCGGGGGGGCCGAGCAGTACTTC CASSPAGGAEQYF
TRBJ2-7 TRBD1 NA TRBV6-1 TGTGCCATCAGTGAGGGACCCCGACAGGGTTTGAGAAACGAGCAGTACTTC CAISEGPRQGLRNEQYF
TRBJ2-3 NA NA TRBV4-2 TGTGCCAGCAGCCCGACCATGGGAGCTGGTAGCACAGATACGCAGTATTTT CASSPTMGAGSTDTQYF
TRBJ1-3 NA few TRBV6-4 TGTGCCAGCAGTTATGGGGGTTCTGGAAACACCATATATTTT CASSYGGSGNTIYF
TRBJ2-2 NA NA TRBV7-2 TGTGCCAGCAGCCCAGGCCCGGACAGACAGACCGGGGAGCTGTTTTTT CASSPGPDRQTGELFF
TRBJ2-5 NA few TRBV6-5 TGTGCCAGCAGTTACTCCCCTCAGGGGACCCAGTACTTC CASSYSPQGTQYF
TRBJ1-5 NA NA TRBV6-1 TGTGCCAGCAGTGAGGGGCAGCCCCAGCATTTT CASSEGQPQHF
TRBJ1-2 NA NA TRBV7-9 TGTGCCAGCAGCCTTAGTCAGTATAACTATGGCTACACCTTC CASSLSQYNYGYTF
TRBJ2-1 NA NA TRBV6-5 TGTGCCAGCAGTTACTCGCCGACCACCCCTCTTCGGGAGCAGTTCTTC CASSYSPTTPLREQFF
TRBJ1-5 TRBD1 NA TRBV7-8 TGTGCCAGCAGCTCCACACAGGGGGCTAATCAGCCCCAGCATTTT CASSSTQGANQPQHF
TRBJ1-2 TRBD1 NA TRBV28 TGTGCCAGCAGTTTATTGGGGACAGGGTCCTATGGCTACACCTTC CASSLLGTGSYGYTF
TRBJ2-7 NA NA TRBV5-5 TGTGCCAGCAGCCCAAATAACAGGGACCCTACGGAGCAGTACTTC CASSPNNRDPTEQYF
TRBJ2-7 NA NA TRBV19 TGTGCCAGTAGTATAAAAGCCCCTGTCGCGGATTCCAGCTCCTACGAGCAGTACTTC CASSIKAPVADSSSYEQYF
TRBJ1-2 NA NA TRBV14 TGTGCCAGCAGCCACGGGGGCGGCTACACCTTC CASSHGGGYTF
TRBJ2-1 NA few TRBV6-5 TGTGCCAGCAGTTCGTCAGGGGAATTCTACAATGAGCAGTTCTTC CASSSSGEFYNEQFF
TRBJ2-7 NA NA TRBV7-9 TGTGCCAGCAGCCCCGGTCGCCAACGGGACGAGCAGTACTTC CASSPGRQRDEQYF
TRBJ2-7 NA NA TRBV18 TGTGCCAGCTCACCACCGGACAATTCCTACGAGCAGTACTTC CASSPPDNSYEQYF
TRBJ1-1 NA NA TRBV6-6 TGTGCCAGCAGTTCCCTTCAGGAGAACACTGAAGCTTTCTTT CASSSLQENTEAFF
TRBJ2-7 NA once TRBV5-1 TGCGCCAGCAGCTTGTCGGGAAGAAGCGAGCAGTACTTC CASSLSGRSEQYF
TRBJ2-7 TRBD1 NA TRBV28 TGTGCCAGCAACGAACCGGGACAGGGCTACGAGCAGTACTTC CASNEPGQGYEQYF
TRBJ2-7 NA NA TRBV9 TGTGCCAGCAGCGTAGGGCAGGGGAGCGACGAGCAGTACTTC CASSVGQGSDEQYF
TRBJ2-7 TRBD1 NA TRBV20-1 TGCAGTTCCCGACAGGGCCCCGAGCAGTACTTC CSSRQGPEQYF
TRBJ1-4 NA NA TRBV6-5 TGTGCCAGCAGTTATGGGCTGTTTAATGAAAAACTGTTTTTT CASSYGLFNEKLFF
TRBJ1-3 TRBD1 NA TRBV19 TGTGCCAGTAGTATCGGGACAGGCGTCGCCACCATATATTTT CASSIGTGVATIYF
TRBJ2-3 TRBD2 NA TRBV10-3 TGTGCCATCAGTGGGACTAGCGGGGGGCGAGGGACAGATACGCAGTATTTT CAISGTSGGRGTDTQYF
TRBJ2-3 TRBD2 NA TRBV5-6 TGTGCCAGCTGCCGGACTAGCGGGGGGTTCATAGATACGCAGTATTTT CASCRTSGGFIDTQYF
TRBJ1-5 NA few TRBV7-8 TGTGCCAGCAGCTCGGTCACTGACCAGCCCCAGCATTTT CASSSVTDQPQHF
TRBJ2-3 NA NA TRBV7-9 TGTGCCAGCAGCCTAAGACAGGGCACAGATACGCAGTATTTT CASSLRQGTDTQYF
TRBJ2-5 NA NA TRBV7-2 TGTGCCAGCACCCCTACGGTTCAAGAGACCCAGTACTTC CASTPTVQETQYF
TRBJ2-2 TRBD1 NA TRBV6-5 TGTGCCAGCAGTCTAACAGGGGTAGTCGGGGAGCTGTTTTTT CASSLTGVVGELFF
TRBJ1-2 NA NA TRBV7-2 TGTGCCAGCAGCTCCCCGATTGTGGGGTATGGCTACACCTTC CASSSPIVGYGYTF
TRBJ1-1 NA NA TRBV27 TGTGCCAGCAGTTTATGGGGGTCAATGAACACTGAAGCTTTCTTT CASSLWGSMNTEAFF